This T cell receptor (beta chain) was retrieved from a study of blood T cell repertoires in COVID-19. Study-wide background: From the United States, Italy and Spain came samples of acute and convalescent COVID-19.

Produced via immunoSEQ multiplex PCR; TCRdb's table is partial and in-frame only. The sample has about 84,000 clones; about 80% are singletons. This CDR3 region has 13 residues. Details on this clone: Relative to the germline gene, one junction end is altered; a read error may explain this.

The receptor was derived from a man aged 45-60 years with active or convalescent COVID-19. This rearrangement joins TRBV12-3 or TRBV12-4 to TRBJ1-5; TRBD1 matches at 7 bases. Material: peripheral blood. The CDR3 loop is CASRLDRAKPQHF. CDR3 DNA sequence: TGTGCCAGCAGGTTAGACAGGGCGAAACCCCAGCATTTT.